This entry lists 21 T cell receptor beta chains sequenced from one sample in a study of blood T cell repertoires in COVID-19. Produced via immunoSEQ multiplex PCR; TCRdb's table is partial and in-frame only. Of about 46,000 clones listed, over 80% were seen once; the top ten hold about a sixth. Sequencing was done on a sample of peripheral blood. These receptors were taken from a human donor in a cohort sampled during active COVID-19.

The CDR3 bases are TGTGCCAGCAGCGTAGCAGGGGAAGGGTACGAGCAGTACTTC. It codes for CASSVAGEGYEQYF. The chain couples TRBV9 to TRBJ2-7, with a weak D call TRBD1 (6 bases). V was shortened by 0 bases and J by 4 bases, with 11 bases between the two germline ends. CDR3 size: 14 residues. Germline V gene data show CDR1 as SGDLS and CDR2 as YYNGEE.

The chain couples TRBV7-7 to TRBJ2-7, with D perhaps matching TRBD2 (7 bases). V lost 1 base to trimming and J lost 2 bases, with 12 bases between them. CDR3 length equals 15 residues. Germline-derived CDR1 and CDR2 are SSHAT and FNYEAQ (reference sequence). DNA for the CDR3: TGTGCCAGCAGCTTAGAGGGGGGGGGAACCTACGAGCAGTACTTC. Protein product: CASSLEGGGTYEQYF.

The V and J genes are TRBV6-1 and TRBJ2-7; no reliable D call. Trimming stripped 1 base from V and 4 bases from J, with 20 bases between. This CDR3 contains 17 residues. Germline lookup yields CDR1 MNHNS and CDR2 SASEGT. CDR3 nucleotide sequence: TGTGCCAGCAGTGAAGTCGACTCACCACTCCTTATGTACGAGCAGTACTTC. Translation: CASSEVDSPLLMYEQYF.

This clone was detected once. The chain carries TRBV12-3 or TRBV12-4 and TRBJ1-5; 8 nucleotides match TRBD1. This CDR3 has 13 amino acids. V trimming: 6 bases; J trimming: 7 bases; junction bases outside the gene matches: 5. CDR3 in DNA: TGTGCCAGCAGCCAGGGGGCACAGCAGCCCCAGCATTTT. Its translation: CASSQGAQQPQHF.

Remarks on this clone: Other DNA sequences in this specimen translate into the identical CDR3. CDR3 sequence reads: CAWSRDSYEQYF. In DNA form, the CDR3 reads TGTGCCTGGAGCCGGGACAGCTACGAGCAGTACTTC. This chain uses TRBV30 with TRBJ2-7; TRBD1 matches at 7 bases. The ends lost 3 bases at V and 3 bases at J; junction bases unmatched: 2. Germline V gives CDR1 GTSNPN, CDR2 SVGIG (reference sequence). The CDR3 loop spans 12 amino acids.

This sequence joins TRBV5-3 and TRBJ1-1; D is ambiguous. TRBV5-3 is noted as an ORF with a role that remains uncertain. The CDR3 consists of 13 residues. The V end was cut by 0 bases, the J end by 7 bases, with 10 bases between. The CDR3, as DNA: TGTGCCAGAAGCTTGGAAAGCCGGTTTGAAGCTTTCTTT. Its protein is CARSLESRFEAFF.

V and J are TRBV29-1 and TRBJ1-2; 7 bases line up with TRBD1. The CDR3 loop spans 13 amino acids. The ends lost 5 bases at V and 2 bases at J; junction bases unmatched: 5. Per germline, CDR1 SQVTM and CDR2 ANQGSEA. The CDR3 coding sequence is TGCAGCGTTAAGGGGGCAGAAAACTATGGCTACACCTTC. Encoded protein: CSVKGAENYGYTF.

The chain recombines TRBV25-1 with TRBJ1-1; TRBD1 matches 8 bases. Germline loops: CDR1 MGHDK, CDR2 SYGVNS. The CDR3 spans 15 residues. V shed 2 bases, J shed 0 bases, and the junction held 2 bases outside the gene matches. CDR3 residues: CASSETGGLNTEAFF. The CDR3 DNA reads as TGTGCCAGCAGTGAAACAGGGGGATTGAACACTGAAGCTTTCTTT.

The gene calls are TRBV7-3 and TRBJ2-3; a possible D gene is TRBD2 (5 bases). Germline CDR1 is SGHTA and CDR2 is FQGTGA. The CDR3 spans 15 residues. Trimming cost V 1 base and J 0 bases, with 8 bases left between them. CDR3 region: CASSLIGDSTDTQYF. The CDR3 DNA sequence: TGTGCCAGCAGCTTAATCGGGGATAGCACAGATACGCAGTATTTT. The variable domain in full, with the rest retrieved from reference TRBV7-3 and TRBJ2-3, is GAGVSQTPSNKVTEKGKYVELRCDPISGHTALYWYRQSLGQGPEFLIYFQGTGAADDSGLPNDRFFAVRPEGSVSTLKIQRTERGDSAVYLCASSLIGDSTDTQYFGPGTRLTVL.

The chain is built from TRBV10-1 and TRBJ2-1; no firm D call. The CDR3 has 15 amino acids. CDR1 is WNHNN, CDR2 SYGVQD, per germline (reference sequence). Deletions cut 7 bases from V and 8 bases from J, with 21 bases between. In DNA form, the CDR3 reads TGCGCCAGCACTGGAATTAGCCCCCCCAAGGATGAGCAGTTCTTC. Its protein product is CASTGISPPKDEQFF.

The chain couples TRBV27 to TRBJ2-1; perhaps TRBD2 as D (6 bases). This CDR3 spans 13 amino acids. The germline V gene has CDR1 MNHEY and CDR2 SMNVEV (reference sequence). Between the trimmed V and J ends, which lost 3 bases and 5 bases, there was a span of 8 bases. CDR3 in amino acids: CASSFGGNNEQFF. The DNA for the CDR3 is TGTGCCAGCAGTTTTGGCGGGAACAATGAGCAGTTCTTC.

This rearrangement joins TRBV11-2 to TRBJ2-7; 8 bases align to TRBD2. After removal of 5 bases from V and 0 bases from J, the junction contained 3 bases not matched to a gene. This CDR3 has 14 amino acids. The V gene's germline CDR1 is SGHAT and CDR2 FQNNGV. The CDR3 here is CASSQGLVSYEQYF. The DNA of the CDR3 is TGTGCCAGCAGCCAGGGACTAGTCTCCTACGAGCAGTACTTC.

The CDR3 sequence is CASSQAFFDGTGEAFF. CDR3 nucleotides: TGTGCCAGCAGCCAAGCATTCTTCGACGGGACAGGGGAAGCTTTCTTT. The chain has TRBV4-2 and TRBJ1-1, with 9 bases lining up with TRBD1. CDR3 length: 16 amino acids. The germline V gene has CDR1 LGHNA and CDR2 YNFKEQ. With 1 base clipped from V and 8 bases from J, the junction kept 11 bases outside the gene matches.

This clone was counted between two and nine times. The CDR3: CASRGTRGWDTEAFF. The CDR3 region has the DNA TGTGCCAGCAGGGGTACGAGAGGGTGGGACACTGAAGCTTTCTTT. The V and J genes are TRBV27 and TRBJ1-1, with D unresolved. V was trimmed by 6 bases and J by 3 bases, leaving 17 bases between them. The CDR3 length is 15 residues. The germline V gene encodes CDR1 MNHEY and CDR2 SMNVEV (reference sequence).

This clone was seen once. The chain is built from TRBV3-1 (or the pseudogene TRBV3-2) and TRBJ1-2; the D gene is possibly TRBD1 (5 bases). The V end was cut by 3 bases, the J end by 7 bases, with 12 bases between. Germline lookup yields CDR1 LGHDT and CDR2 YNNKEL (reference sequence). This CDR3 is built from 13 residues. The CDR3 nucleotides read TGTGCCAGCAGCCATCCCCTCGGGGGTGGCTACACCTTC. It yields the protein CASSHPLGGGYTF.

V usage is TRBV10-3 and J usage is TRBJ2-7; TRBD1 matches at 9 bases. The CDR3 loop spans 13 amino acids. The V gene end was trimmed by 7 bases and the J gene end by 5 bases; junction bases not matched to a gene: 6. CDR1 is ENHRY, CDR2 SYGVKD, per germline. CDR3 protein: CAITGTGYDEQYF. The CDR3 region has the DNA TGTGCCATCACCGGGACAGGGTACGACGAGCAGTACTTC.

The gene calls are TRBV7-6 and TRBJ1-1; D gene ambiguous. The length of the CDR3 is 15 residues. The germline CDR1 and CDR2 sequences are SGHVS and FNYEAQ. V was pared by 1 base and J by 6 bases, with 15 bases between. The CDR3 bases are TGTGCCAGCAGCTTAGTCCGGGAGTCGGCCCCTGAAGCTTTCTTT. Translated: CASSLVRESAPEAFF.

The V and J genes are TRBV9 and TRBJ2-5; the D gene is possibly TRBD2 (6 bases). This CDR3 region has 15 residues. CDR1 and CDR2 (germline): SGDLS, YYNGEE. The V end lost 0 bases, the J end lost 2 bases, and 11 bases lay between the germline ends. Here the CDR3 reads CASSVGGSGQETQYF. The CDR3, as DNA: TGTGCCAGCAGCGTAGGGGGTAGCGGACAAGAGACCCAGTACTTC.

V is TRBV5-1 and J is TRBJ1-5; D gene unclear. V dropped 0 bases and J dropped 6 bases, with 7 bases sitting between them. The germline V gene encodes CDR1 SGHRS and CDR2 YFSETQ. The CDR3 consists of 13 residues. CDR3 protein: CASSLGGGQPQHF. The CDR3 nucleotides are TGCGCCAGCAGCTTGGGCGGCGGTCAGCCCCAGCATTTT.

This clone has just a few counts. DNA for the CDR3: TGTGCCAGCAGTTACCGGGACTTCAATCAGCCCCAGCATTTT. This gives the protein CASSYRDFNQPQHF. V usage is TRBV6-6 and J usage is TRBJ1-5, with TRBD1 as a possible D gene (5 bases). The V and J ends lost 2 bases and 3 bases respectively, with 8 bases between them. The CDR3 totals 14 residues. Germline-derived CDR1 and CDR2 are MNHNY and SVGAGI (reference sequence).

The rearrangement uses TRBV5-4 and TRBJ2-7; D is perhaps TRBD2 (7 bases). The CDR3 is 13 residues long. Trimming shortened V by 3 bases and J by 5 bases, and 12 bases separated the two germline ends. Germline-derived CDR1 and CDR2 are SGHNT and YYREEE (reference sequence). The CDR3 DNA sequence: TGTGCCAGCAGCTCGCCGGGGGGCCACGAGCAGTACTTC. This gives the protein CASSSPGGHEQYF. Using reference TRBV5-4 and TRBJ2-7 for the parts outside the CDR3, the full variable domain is ETGVTQSPTHLIKTRGQQVTLRCSSQSGHNTVSWYQQALGQGPQFIFQYYREEENGRGNFPPRFSGLQFPNYSSELNVNALELDDSALYLCASSSPGGHEQYFGPGTRLTVT.